This T cell receptor (beta chain) was observed in a study of human T cells and chemical hapten exposure. Study-wide context: Patch testing was performed with 0.01% DPC on the upper back, with reading at 6 days.

Time point defined: patch test 2, 6 weeks after DPC sensitization. The treatment was: therapeutic diphenylcyclopropenone sensitization with weekly scalp DPC. Trimming removed 1 base from V and 4 bases from J, with 7 bases in between. Germline lookup yields CDR1 LNHDA and CDR2 SQIVND (reference sequence). This CDR3 spans 13 amino acids. TCRdb used MiXCR to reprocess the RACE reads, holding one entry per CDR3 protein. This sample yields nearly 85,000 distinct CDR3 sequences, of which 11% are seen a single time; roughly 1.4% belongs to the top ten. The chain has TRBV19 and TRBJ1-1; D not certain. The sequence was collected from a man younger than 35 with alopecia areata. Some clones in this sample may be carry-over from other donors' samples. Specimen: whole blood, collected in connection with sensitization to the hapten diphenylcyclopropenone (DPC). CDR3 sequence reads: CASSIVESTEAFF. CDR3 coding DNA: TGTGCCAGTAGTATAGTTGAGAGCACTGAAGCTTTCTTT.